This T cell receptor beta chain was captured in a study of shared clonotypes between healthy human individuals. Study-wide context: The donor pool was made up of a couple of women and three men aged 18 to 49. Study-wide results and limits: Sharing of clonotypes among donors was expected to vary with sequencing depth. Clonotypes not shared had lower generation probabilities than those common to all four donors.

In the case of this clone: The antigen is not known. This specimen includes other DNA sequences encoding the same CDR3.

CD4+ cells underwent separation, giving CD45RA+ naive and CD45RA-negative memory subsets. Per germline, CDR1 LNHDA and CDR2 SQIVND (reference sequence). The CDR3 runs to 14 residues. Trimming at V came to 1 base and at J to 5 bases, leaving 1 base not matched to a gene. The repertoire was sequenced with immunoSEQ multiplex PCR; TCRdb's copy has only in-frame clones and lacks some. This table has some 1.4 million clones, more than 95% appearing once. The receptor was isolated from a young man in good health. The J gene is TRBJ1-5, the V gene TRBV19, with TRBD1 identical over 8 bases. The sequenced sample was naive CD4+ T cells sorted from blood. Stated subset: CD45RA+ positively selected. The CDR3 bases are TGTGCCAGTAGTATAGCAGGGGGCGATCAGCCCCAGCATTTT. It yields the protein CASSIAGGDQPQHF.